Shown below are 11 T cell receptor beta chains from a single sample sequenced in a study of T cell repertoires in cytomegalovirus infection. TCRdb re-derived calls from the reads in MiXCR, one entry per CDR3 protein. The table shows approximately 500,000 distinct CDR3 sequences, with roughly 29% occurring only once. The sample comprised PBMCs. These receptors all come from a human donor in good health (CMV status not recorded). Some clones in this sample may be carry-over from other donors' samples.

This clonotype appeared a few times. The chain has TRBV6-2 or TRBV6-3 and TRBJ1-5; D not resolved. CDR1 and CDR2 from the germline V gene are MNHEY and SVGEGT. V shed 6 bases and J shed 6 bases, with 9 bases lying between them. The CDR3 is 12 residues long. The CDR3 loop reads CASRRTGQPQHF. The CDR3 DNA follows: TGTGCCAGCAGAAGGACGGGTCAGCCCCAGCATTTT.

The V call is TRBV12-3 or TRBV12-4, the J call TRBJ1-6, with TRBD1 matching 8 bases. The CDR3 loop spans 15 amino acids. V lost 8 bases and J lost 9; bases outside the gene matches: 12. The CDR3: CASGLGQGRRSPLHF. The CDR3 bases are TGTGCCAGCGGCCTTGGACAGGGACGACGTTCACCCCTCCACTTT.

This clonotype was observed at least ten times. The chain couples TRBV6-1 to TRBJ1-5, with 9 positions matching TRBD1. Germline trimming cut 6 bases from V and 5 bases from J; bases unmatched to any gene: 8. Germline lookup yields CDR1 MNHNS and CDR2 SASEGT. CDR3 length: 15 amino acids. This CDR3 is CASRESGQGYQPQHF. The CDR3 DNA follows: TGTGCCAGCAGAGAAAGTGGACAGGGGTATCAGCCCCAGCATTTT.

V gene TRBV9 combines with J gene TRBJ1-1; D uncertain. The CDR3 length is 12 residues. Germline V gene data show CDR1 as SGDLS and CDR2 as YYNGEE. Trimming took 7 bases from V and 1 from J, leaving 8 bases between them. For the CDR3, the DNA is TGTGCCAGCGGTAAGGGGAACACTGAAGCTTTCTTT. This translates into CASGKGNTEAFF.

V and J are TRBV11-2 and TRBJ2-3; TRBD2 agrees at 10 bases. The CDR3 is 18 amino acids. V shed 5 bases and J 1 base; nucleotides not matched to a gene: 12. Germline CDR1 is SGHAT and CDR2 is FQNNGV. The CDR3 is CASSEPTTGTSGTDTQYF. The CDR3 DNA is TGTGCCAGCAGCGAGCCTACGACCGGGACTAGCGGCACAGATACGCAGTATTTT.

The rearrangement uses TRBV10-3 and TRBJ2-3; TRBD2 matches 11 bases. The CDR3 consists of 17 residues. Germline V gene data show CDR1 as ENHRY and CDR2 as SYGVKD. The junction had 12 bases not matched to a gene; V was cut back by 6 bases and J by 4 bases. The CDR3 DNA reads TGTGCCATCAGACCTCCACTAGCGGGAGATGGTGCAGATACGCAGTATTTT. Protein sequence: CAIRPPLAGDGADTQYF.

This clonotype appeared a few times. The chain is built from TRBV5-1 and TRBJ1-6, with a tentative D call TRBD1 (6 bases). The CDR3 is 16 amino acids. The germline gives CDR1 SGHRS, CDR2 YFSETQ. Between the trimmed V and J ends, which lost 3 bases and 7 bases, there was a span of 17 bases. CDR3 amino acids: CASSSGQREGNSPLHF. The CDR3 DNA reads as TGCGCCAGCAGCTCCGGACAGAGGGAAGGGAATTCACCCCTCCACTTT. Full variable domain (missing parts from reference TRBV5-1 and TRBJ1-6): KAGVTQTPRYLIKTRGQQVTLSCSPISGHRSVSWYQQTPGQGLQFLFEYFSETQRNKGNFPGRFSGRQFSNSRSEMNVSTLELGDSALYLCASSSGQREGNSPLHFGNGTRLTVT.

This clonotype occurred a few times. This rearrangement joins TRBV6-5 to TRBJ2-7; 13 bases line up with TRBD2. The V gene end was trimmed by 2 bases and the J gene end by 3 bases; junction bases not matched to a gene: 19. The V gene's germline CDR1 is MNHEY and CDR2 SVGAGI. This CDR3 is built from 21 residues. CDR3 loop: CASSYLPGTSGKSTPLYEQYF. DNA of the CDR3: TGTGCCAGCAGTTACCTCCCCGGGACTAGCGGGAAATCTACCCCCCTCTACGAGCAGTACTTC.

This clonotype showed up just a few times. The chain recombines TRBV7-2 with TRBJ2-2; D might be TRBD2 (6 bases). CDR1 is SGHTA, CDR2 FQGNSA, per germline. V was trimmed by 5 bases and J by 0 bases, leaving 16 bases between them. This CDR3 has 17 residues. CDR3 region: CASSTNNRGANTGELFF. The DNA for the CDR3 is TGTGCCAGCAGCACTAATAACCGCGGGGCGAACACCGGGGAGCTGTTTTTT. Combining the CDR3 with reference TRBV7-2 and TRBJ2-2 gives the whole variable domain GAGVSQSPSNKVTEKGKDVELRCDPISGHTALYWYRQSLGQGLEFLIYFQGNSAPDKSGLPSDRFSAERTGGSVSTLTIQRTQQEDSAVYLCASSTNNRGANTGELFFGEGSRLTVL.

This clonotype has at least ten counts. This CDR3 reads CASSLDGISGAEAFF. CDR3 in DNA: TGTGCCAGCAGCTTAGATGGGATCTCGGGGGCTGAAGCTTTCTTT. The chain couples TRBV11-3 to TRBJ1-1, with D possibly matching TRBD1 (5 bases). V shed 0 bases and J shed 6 bases, with 14 bases lying between them. In germline, CDR1 is SGHNT, CDR2 YENEEA. The length of the CDR3 is 15 residues.

This clonotype occurred many times. The gene calls are TRBV7-2 and TRBJ2-2; 9 bases are shared with TRBD1. Germline V gene data show CDR1 as SGHTA and CDR2 as FQGNSA. Trimming took 4 bases from V and 8 from J; bases not matched to a gene: 5. This CDR3 spans 14 amino acids. The chain's CDR3 is CASSSDRGLGELFF. In DNA, the CDR3 is TGTGCCAGCAGCTCGGACAGGGGACTGGGGGAGCTGTTTTTT.